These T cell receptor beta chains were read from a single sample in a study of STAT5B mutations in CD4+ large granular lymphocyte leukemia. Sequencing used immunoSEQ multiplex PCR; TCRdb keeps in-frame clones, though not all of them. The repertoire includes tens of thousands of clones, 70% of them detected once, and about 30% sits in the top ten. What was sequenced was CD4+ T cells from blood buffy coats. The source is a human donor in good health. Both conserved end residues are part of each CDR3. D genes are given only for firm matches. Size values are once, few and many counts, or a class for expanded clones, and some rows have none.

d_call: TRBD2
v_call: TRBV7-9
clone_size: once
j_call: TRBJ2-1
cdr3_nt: TGTGCCAGCAGCTTAGAGGGACTAGCGGGGGCCTCCCAGTTCTTC
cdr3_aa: CASSLEGLAGASQFF

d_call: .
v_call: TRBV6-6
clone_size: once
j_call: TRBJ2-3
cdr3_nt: TGTGCCGTCCAGGCCACAGATACGCAGTATTTT
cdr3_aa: CAVQATDTQYF

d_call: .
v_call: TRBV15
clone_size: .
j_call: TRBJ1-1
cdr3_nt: TGTGCCACCAGCAGAGATCGGGTCCCCTCTGAAGCTTTCTTT
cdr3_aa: CATSRDRVPSEAFF

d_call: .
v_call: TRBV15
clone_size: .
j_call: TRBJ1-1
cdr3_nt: TGTGCCACCAGCAGAGATAGGGGGACCCAGGCTTTCTTT
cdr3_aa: CATSRDRGTQAFF

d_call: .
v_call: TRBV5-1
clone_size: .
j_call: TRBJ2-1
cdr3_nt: TGCGCCAGCAGCTTGTCTGGGGGTAGGGACAATGAGCAGTTCTTC
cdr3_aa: CASSLSGGRDNEQFF

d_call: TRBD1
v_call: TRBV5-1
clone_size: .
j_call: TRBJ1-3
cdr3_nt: TGCGCCAGCAGCATCTCAGGGGGCGCCGGAAACACCATATATTTT
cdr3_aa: CASSISGGAGNTIYF

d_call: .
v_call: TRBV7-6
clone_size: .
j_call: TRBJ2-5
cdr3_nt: TGTGCCAGCAGCTCACCGGGCCCAACCCGGGAGACCCAGTACTTC
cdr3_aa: CASSSPGPTRETQYF

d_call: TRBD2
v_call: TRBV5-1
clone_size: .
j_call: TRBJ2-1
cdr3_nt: TGCGCCAGCAGCCAAGGGACTAGCGGCTACAATGAGCAGTTCTTC
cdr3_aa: CASSQGTSGYNEQFF

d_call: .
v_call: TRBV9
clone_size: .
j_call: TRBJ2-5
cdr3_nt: TGTGCCAGCAGCGGGGGTGCGGGCCAAGAGACCCAGTACTTC
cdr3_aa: CASSGGAGQETQYF

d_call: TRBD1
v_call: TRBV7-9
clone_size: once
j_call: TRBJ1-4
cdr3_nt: TGTGCCAGCAGGAATACAGGGGCAACTAATGAAAAACTGTTTTTT
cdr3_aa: CASRNTGATNEKLFF

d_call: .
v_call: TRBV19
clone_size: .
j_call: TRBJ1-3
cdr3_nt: TGTGCCAGTAGTCCAATGGACAGACGAAGCTCTGGAAACACCATATATTTT
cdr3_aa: CASSPMDRRSSGNTIYF

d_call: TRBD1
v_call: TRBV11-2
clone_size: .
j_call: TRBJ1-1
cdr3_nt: TGTGCCAGCAGCGTGACAGGGGTAGGCTCTGAAGCTTTCTTT
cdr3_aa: CASSVTGVGSEAFF

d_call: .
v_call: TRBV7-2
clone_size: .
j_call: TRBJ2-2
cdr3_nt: TGTGCCAGCAGCTACGCCAGAAGGGGGGGAACCGGGGAGCTGTTTTTT
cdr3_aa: CASSYARRGGTGELFF

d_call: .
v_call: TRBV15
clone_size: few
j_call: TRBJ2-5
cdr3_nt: TGTGCCACCAGCAGAGAGGGGTTCGGGGAGACCCAGTACTTC
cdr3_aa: CATSREGFGETQYF

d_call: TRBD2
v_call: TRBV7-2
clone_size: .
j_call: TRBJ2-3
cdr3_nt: TGTGCCAGCAGTAATAGCGGGGGGAAGGGGGCGCAGTATTTT
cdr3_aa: CASSNSGGKGAQYF

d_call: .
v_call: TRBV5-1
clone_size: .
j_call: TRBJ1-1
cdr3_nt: TGCGCCAGCAGCTTGGGACTAGCAAGCTCTGAAGCTTTCTTT
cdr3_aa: CASSLGLASSEAFF

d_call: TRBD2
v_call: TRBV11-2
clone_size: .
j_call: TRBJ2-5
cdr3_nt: TGTGCCAGCAGCTCTCTGACTAGCGAGGGGACCCAGTACTTC
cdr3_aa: CASSSLTSEGTQYF

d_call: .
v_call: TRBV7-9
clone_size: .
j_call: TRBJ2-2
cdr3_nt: TGTGCCAGCAGCTTGGTCGCCGGCGGGGAGCTGTTTTTT
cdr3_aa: CASSLVAGGELFF

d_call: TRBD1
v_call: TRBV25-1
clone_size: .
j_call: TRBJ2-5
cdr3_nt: TGTGCCAGCAGTGGACAGGGGGAAGAGACCCAGTACTTC
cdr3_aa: CASSGQGEETQYF

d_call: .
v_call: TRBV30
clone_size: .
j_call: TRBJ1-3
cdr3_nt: TGTGCCTGGAGTAAGGAAGGCTTCTCTGGAAACACCATATATTTT
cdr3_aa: CAWSKEGFSGNTIYF

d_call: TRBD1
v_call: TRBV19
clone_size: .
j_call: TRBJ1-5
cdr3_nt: TGTGCCAGTAGTGCCGCGGGACAGGGGATGGTCCAGCCCCAGCATTTT
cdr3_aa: CASSAAGQGMVQPQHF

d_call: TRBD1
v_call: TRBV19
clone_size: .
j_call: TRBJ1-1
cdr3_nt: TGTGCCAGTAGTATTTGGGGACAGTCAGAAGCTTTCTTT
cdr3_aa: CASSIWGQSEAFF

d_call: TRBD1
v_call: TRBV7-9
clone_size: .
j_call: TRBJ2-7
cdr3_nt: TGTGCCAGCAGCTTTCTCGGAGGGGACAGGATCTCCTACGAGCAGTACTTC
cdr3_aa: CASSFLGGDRISYEQYF

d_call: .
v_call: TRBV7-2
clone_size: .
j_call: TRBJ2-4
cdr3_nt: TGTGCCAGCAGCTTAACCCAACAGTACAACATTCAGTACTTC
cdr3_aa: CASSLTQQYNIQYF

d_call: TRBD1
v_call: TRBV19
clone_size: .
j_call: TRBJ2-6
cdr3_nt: TGTGCCAGTAACATACAGGGGAAAGCTGGGGCCAACGTCCTGACTTTC
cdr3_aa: CASNIQGKAGANVLTF

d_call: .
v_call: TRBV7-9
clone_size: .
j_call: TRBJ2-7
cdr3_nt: TGTGCCAGCAGCTTAGTGGCGGGACCCCATTACGAGCAGTACTTC
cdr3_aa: CASSLVAGPHYEQYF

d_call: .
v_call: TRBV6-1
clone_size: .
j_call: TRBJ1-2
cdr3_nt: TGTGCCAGCACCTCCCTTAGGGGTAATGGCTACACCTTC
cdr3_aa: CASTSLRGNGYTF

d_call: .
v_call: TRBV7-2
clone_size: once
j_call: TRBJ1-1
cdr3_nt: TGTGCCAGCAGACTAATGAACACTGAAGCTTTCTTT
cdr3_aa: CASRLMNTEAFF

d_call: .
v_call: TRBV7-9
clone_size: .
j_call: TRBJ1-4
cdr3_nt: TGTGCCAGCAGCTTAGGAGGGGAAAACGAAAAACTGTTTTTT
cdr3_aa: CASSLGGENEKLFF

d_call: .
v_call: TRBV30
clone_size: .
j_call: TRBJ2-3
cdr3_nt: TGTGCCTGGAGTGTAGGGCTGGCAGATACGCAGTATTTT
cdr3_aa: CAWSVGLADTQYF

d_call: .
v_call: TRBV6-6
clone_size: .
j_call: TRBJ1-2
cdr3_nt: TGTGCCAGCAGTACGGACGGTCGAGTGAACTATGGCTACACCTTC
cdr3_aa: CASSTDGRVNYGYTF

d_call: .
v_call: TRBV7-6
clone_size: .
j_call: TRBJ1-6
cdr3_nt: TGTGCCAGCAGCTTAGAGCCGGTCCGTAATTCACCCCTCCACTTT
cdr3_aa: CASSLEPVRNSPLHF

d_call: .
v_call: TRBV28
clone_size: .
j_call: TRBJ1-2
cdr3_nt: TGTGCCAGCACCCAGCAGGGATCCGGCTACACCTTC
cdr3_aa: CASTQQGSGYTF

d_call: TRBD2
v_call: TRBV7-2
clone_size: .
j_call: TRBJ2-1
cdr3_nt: TGTGCCAGCAGCCGCCGGGAGCGGGGGGGCAATGAGCAGTTCTTC
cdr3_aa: CASSRRERGGNEQFF

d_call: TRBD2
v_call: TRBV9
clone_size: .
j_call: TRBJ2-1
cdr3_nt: TGTGCCAGCAGCCCTTCCACGGCTAGCGGCGCCTACAATGAGCAGTTCTTC
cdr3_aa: CASSPSTASGAYNEQFF

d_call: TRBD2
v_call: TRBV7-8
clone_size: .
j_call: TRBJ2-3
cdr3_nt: TGTGCCAGCAGCTTATTACCCGCTAGCGGGGGGAGGATGGATACGCAGTATTTT
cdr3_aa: CASSLLPASGGRMDTQYF

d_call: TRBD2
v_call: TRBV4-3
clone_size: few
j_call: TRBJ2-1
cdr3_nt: TGCGCCAGCGGGAAACGGGGACTAGCGGGAGTCAGTGAGCAGTTCTTC
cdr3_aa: CASGKRGLAGVSEQFF

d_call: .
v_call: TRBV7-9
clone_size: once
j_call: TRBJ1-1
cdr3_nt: TGTGCCAGCAGCTTAGACGGCAGGGGGAACACTGAAGCTTTCTTT
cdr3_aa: CASSLDGRGNTEAFF

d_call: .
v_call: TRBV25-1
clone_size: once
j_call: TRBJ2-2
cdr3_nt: TGTGCCAGCAGCGAGGACATCTTAAAGTCCGGGGAGCTGTTTTTT
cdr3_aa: CASSEDILKSGELFF

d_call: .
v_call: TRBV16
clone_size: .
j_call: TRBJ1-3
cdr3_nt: TGTGCCAGCAGCCCCCGTGGTGGGGGCACCATATATTTT
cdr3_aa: CASSPRGGGTIYF

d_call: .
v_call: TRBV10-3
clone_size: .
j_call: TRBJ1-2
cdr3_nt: TGTGCCATCAGTGAGTCGGCGACGGCACCGATCTATGGCTACACCTTC
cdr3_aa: CAISESATAPIYGYTF

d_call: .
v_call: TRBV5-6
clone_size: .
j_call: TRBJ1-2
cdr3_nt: TGTGCCAGCAGCTTGATGGGCCTACCGGCTAACTATGGCTACACCTTC
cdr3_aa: CASSLMGLPANYGYTF

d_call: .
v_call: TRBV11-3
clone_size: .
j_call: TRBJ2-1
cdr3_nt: TGTGCCAGCAGCTTGAGTCATGAGCAGTTCTTC
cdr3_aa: CASSLSHEQFF

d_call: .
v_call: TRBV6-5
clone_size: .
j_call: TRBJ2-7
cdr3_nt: TGTGCCAGCAGGACCCTTAGGAGCGAGCAGTACTTC
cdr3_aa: CASRTLRSEQYF

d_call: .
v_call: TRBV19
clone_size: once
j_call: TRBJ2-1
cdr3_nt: TGTGCCAGTAGTATAGGCACTGAGCAGTTCTTC
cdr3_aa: CASSIGTEQFF

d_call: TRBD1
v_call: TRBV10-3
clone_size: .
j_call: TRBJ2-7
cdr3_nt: TGTGCCATCCCGGGACAGGGGGCTAACGAGCAGTACTTC
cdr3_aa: CAIPGQGANEQYF